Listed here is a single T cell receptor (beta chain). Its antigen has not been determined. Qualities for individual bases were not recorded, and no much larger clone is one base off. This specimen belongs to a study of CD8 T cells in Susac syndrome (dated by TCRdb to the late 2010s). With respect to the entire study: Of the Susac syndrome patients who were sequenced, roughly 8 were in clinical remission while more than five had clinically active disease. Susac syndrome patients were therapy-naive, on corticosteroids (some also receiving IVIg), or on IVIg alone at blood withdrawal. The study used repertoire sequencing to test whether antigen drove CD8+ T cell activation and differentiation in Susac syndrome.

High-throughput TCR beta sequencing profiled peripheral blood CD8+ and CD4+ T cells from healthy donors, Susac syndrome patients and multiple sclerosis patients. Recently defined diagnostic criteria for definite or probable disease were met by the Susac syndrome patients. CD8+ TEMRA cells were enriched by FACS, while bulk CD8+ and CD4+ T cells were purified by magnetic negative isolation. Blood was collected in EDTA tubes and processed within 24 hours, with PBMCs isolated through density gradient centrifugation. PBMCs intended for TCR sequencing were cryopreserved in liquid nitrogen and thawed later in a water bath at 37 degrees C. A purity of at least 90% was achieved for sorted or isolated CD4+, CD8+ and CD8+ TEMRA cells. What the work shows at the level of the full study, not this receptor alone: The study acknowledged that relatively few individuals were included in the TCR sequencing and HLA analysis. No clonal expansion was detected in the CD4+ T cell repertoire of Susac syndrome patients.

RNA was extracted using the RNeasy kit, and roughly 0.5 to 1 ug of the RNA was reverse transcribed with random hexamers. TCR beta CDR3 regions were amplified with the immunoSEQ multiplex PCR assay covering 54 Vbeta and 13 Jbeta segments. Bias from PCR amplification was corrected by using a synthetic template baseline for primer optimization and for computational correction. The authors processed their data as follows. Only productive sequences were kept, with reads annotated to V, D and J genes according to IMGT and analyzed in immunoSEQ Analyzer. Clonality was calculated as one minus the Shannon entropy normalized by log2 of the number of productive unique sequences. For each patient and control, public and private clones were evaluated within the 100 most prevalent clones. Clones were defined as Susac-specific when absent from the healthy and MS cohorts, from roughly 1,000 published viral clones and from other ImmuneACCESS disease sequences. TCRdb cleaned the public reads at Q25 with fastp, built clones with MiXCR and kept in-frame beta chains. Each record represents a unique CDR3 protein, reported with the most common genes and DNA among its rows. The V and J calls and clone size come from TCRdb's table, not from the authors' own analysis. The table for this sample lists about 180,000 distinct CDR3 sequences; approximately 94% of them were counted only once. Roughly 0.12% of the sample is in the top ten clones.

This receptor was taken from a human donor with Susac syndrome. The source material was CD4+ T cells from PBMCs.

The CDR3 protein: CASSSLTGGTGGELFF. At the DNA level, the sequence is TGTGCCAGCAGCTCACTGACAGGGGGGACTGGCGGGGAGCTGTTTTTT. Recombination joined TRBV7-8 with TRBJ2-2; 9 bases in between match TRBD1. Trimming accounts for 4 bases at V and 7 bases at J, while the number of junction bases matched to no gene is 10. CDR1 and CDR2, per the germline V gene, are SGHVS and FQNEAQ. The CDR3 starts with the cysteine, ends with the phenylalanine, and has 16 residues. This entry keeps only the CDR3 DNA: 48 bases, framed from base 1.